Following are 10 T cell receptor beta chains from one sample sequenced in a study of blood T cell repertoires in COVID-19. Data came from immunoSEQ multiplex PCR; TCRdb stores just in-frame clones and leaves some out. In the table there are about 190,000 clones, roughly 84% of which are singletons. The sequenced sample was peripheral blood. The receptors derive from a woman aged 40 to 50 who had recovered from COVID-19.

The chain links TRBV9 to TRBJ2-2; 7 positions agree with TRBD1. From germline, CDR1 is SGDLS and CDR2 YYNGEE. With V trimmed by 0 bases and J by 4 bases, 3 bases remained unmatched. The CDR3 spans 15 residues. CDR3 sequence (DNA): TGTGCCAGCAGCGTAGGAGGGGGCCGCACCGGGGAGCTGTTTTTT. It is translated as CASSVGGGRTGELFF. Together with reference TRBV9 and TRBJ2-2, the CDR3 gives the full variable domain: DSGVTQTPKHLITATGQRVTLRCSPRSGDLSVYWYQQSLDQGLQFLIQYYNGEERAKGNILERFSAQQFPDLHSELNLSSLELGDSALYFCASSVGGGRTGELFFGEGSRLTVL.

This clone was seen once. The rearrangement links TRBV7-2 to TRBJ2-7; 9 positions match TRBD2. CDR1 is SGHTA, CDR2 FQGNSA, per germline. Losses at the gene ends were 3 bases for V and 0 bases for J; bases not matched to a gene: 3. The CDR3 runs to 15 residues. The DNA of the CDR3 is TGTGCCAGCAGCTTTGATAGCGGGAGCTCCTACGAGCAGTACTTC. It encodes CASSFDSGSSYEQYF.

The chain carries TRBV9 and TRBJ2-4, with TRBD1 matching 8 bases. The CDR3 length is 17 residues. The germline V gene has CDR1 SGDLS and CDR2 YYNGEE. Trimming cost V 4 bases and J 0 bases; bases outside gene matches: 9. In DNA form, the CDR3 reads TGTGCCAGCAGCCCAGGGGGCGGTTATTCAGCCAAAAACATTCAGTACTTC. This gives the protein CASSPGGGYSAKNIQYF.

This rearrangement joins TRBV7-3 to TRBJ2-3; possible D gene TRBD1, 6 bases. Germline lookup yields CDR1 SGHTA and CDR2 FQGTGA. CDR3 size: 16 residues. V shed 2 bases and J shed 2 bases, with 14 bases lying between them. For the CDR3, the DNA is TGTGCCAGCAGCTTAGGGGCAGGGGAATCCACAGATACGCAGTATTTT. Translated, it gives CASSLGAGESTDTQYF.

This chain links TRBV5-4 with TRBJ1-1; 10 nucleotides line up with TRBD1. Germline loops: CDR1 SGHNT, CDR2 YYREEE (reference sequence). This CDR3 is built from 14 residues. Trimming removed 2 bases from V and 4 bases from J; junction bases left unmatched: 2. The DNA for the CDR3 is TGTGCCAGCAGCTTCGGACAGGGGGTCACTGAAGCTTTCTTT. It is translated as CASSFGQGVTEAFF.

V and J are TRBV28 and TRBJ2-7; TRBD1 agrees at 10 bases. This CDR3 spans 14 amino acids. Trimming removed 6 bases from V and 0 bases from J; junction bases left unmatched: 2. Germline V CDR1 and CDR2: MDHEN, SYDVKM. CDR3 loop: CASSGTGVSYEQYF. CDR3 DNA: TGTGCCAGCAGCGGGACAGGGGTCTCCTACGAGCAGTACTTC.

This CDR3 is CASSRGTGLNYGYTF. The CDR3 region has the DNA TGTGCCAGCAGCCGCGGGACAGGACTCAACTATGGCTACACCTTC. The chain carries TRBV5-4 and TRBJ1-2; 8 bases match TRBD1. This CDR3 comprises 15 residues. The ends lost 4 bases at V and 2 bases at J; junction bases unmatched: 7. Germline CDR1 SGHNT, CDR2 YYREEE (reference sequence).

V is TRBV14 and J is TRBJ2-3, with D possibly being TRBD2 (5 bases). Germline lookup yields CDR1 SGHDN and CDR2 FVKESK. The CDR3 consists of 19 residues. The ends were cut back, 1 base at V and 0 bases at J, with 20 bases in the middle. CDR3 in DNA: TGTGCCAGCAGCCAAGGGGAGTGGGAATTGACTATTAGCACAGATACGCAGTATTTT. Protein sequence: CASSQGEWELTISTDTQYF.

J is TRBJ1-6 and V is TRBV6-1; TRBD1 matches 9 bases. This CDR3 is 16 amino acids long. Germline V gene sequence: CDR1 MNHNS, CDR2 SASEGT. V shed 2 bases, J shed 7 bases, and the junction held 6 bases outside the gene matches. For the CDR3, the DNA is TGTGCCAGCAGTGAAAGCCCGACAGGGGGGAATTCACCCCTCCACTTT. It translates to CASSESPTGGNSPLHF.

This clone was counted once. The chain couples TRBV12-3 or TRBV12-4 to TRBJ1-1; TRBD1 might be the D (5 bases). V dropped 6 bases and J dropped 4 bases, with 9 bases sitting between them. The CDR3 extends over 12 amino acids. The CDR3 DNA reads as TGTGCCAGCAGGGGGGGGTTCACTGAAGCTTTCTTT. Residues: CASRGGFTEAFF.